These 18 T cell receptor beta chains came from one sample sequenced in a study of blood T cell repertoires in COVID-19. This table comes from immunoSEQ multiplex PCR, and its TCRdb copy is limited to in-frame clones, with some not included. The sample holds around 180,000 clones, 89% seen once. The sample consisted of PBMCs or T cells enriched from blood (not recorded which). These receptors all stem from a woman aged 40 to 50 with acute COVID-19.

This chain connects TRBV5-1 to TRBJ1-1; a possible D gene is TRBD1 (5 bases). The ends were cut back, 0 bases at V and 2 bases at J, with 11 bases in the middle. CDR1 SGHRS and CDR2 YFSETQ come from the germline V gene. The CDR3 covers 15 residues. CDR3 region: CASSLGGGENTEAFF. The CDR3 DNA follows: TGCGCCAGCAGCTTGGGCGGGGGGGAAAACACTGAAGCTTTCTTT.

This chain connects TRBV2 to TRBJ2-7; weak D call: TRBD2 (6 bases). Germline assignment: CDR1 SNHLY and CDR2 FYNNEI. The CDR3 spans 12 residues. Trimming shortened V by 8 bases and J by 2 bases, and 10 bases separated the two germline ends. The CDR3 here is CASLGLPYEQYF. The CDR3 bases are TGTGCCAGCCTGGGACTTCCCTACGAGCAGTACTTC.

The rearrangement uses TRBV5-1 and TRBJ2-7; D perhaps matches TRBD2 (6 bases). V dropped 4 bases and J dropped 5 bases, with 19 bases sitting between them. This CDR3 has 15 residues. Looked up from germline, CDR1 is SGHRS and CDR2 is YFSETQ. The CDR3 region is CASSPAGWKENEQYF. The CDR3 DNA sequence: TGCGCCAGCAGCCCGGCGGGGTGGAAAGAAAACGAGCAGTACTTC.

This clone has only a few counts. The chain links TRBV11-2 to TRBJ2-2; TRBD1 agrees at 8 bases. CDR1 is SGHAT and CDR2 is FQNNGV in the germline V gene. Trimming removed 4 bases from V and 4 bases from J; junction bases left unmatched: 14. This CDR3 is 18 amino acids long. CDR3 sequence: CASSSPGRGQGSTGELFF. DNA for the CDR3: TGTGCCAGCAGCTCCCCCGGCAGGGGGCAGGGTAGCACCGGGGAGCTGTTTTTT.

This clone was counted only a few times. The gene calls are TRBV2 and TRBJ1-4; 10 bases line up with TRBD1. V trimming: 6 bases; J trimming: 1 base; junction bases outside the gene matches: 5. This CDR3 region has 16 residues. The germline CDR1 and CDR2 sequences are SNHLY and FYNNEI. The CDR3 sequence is CASRLGQGITNEKLFF. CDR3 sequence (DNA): TGTGCCAGCAGATTGGGACAGGGGATAACTAATGAAAAACTGTTTTTT.

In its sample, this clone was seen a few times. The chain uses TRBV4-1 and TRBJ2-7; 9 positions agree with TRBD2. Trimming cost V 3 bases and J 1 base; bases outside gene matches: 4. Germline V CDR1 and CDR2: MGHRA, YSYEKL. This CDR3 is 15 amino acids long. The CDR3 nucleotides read TGCGCCAGCAGCCATTTGGCGGGGGGGTCCTACGAGCAGTACTTC. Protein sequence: CASSHLAGGSYEQYF.

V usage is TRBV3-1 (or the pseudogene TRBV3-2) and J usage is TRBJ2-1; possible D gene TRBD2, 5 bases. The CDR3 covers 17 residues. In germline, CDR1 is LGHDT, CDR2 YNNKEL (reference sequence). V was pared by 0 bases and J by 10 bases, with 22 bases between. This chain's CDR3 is CASSQDRGRLAGVEQFF. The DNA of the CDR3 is TGTGCCAGCAGCCAAGACCGCGGCAGGCTAGCAGGCGTGGAGCAGTTCTTC.

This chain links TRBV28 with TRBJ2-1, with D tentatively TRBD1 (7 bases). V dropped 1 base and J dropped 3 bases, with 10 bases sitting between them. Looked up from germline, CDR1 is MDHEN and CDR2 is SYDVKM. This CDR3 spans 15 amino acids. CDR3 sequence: CASSLFRGVYNEQFF. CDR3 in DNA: TGTGCCAGCAGTTTATTCAGGGGGGTCTACAATGAGCAGTTCTTC.

The CDR3 reads CARLTHELYGYTF. For the CDR3, the DNA is TGTGCCAGGTTGACACACGAGCTCTATGGCTACACCTTC. The V gene is TRBV25-1, the J gene TRBJ1-2; D is unresolved. The CDR3 loop spans 13 amino acids. In germline, CDR1 is MGHDK, CDR2 SYGVNS. The V gene lost 9 bases and the J gene lost 4 bases, with 15 bases spanning the gap.

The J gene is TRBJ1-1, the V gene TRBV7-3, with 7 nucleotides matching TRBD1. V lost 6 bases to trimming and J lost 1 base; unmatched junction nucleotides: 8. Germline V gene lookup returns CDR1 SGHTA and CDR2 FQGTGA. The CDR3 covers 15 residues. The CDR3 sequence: CASSKQGIGNTEAFF. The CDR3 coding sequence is TGTGCCAGCAGTAAACAGGGGATAGGGAACACTGAAGCTTTCTTT.

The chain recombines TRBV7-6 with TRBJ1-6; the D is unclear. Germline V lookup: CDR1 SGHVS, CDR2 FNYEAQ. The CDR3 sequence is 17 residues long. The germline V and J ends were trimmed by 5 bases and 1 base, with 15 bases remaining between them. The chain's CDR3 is CASSRLPPESYNSPLHF. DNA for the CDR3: TGTGCCAGCAGCCGACTTCCCCCGGAATCCTATAATTCACCCCTCCACTTT.

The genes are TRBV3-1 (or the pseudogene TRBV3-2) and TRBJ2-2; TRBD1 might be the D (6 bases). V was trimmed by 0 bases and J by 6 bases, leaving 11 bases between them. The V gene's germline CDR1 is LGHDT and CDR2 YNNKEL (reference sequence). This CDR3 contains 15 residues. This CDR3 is CASSQEAGAPGELFF. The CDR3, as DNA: TGTGCCAGCAGCCAAGAGGCAGGGGCCCCCGGGGAGCTGTTTTTT.

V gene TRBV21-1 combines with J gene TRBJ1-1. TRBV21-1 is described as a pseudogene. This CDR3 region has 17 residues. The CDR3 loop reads CASSKGPSPGGNTEAFF. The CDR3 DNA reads TGTGCCAGCAGCAAAGGGCCGTCACCCGGGGGGAACACTGAAGCTTTCTTT.

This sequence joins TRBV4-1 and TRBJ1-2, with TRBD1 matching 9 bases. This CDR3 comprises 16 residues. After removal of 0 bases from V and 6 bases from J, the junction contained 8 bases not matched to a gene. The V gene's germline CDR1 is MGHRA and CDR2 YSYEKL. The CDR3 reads CASSQEGQGSHNGYTF. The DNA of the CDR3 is TGCGCCAGCAGCCAAGAGGGACAGGGCTCCCATAATGGCTACACCTTC.

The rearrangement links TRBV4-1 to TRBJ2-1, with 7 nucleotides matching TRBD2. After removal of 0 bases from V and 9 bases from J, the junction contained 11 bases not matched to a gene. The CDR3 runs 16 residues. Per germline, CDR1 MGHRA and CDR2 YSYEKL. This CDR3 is CASSQDLRGYTGEQFF. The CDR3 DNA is TGCGCCAGCAGCCAAGACTTGCGGGGGTACACGGGTGAGCAGTTCTTC.

CDR3 region: CASSQEVAGEQYF. In nucleotides, the CDR3 is TGTGCCAGCAGCCAAGAGGTAGCGGGAGAGCAGTACTTC. This chain uses TRBV3-1 (or the pseudogene TRBV3-2) with TRBJ2-7, with TRBD2 matching over 8 bases. This CDR3 has 13 amino acids. The V gene end was trimmed by 0 bases and the J gene end by 7 bases; junction bases not matched to a gene: 2. The germline CDR1 and CDR2 sequences are LGHDT and YNNKEL (reference sequence).

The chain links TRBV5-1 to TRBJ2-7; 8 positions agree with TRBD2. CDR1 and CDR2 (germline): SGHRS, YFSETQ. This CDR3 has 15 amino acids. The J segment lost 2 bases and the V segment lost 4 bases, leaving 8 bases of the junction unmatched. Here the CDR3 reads CASSPVSGGAYEQYF. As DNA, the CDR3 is TGCGCCAGCAGCCCCGTTTCCGGGGGGGCCTACGAGCAGTACTTC.

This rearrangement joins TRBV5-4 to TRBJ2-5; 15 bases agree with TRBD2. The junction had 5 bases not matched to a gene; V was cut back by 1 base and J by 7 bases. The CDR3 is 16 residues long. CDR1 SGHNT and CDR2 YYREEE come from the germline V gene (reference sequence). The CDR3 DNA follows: TGTGCCAGCAGCTTGCAGGGGACTAGCGGGGGGTGGACCCAGTACTTC. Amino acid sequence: CASSLQGTSGGWTQYF.